The clone carrying this T cell receptor beta chain was seen at least ten times. This sample was included in a study of T cells in Graves' hyperthyroidism and ophthalmopathy. The TCR beta CDR3 regions underwent amplification using RNA transcripts as the source. When the TCR CDR3 underwent first-round RT-PCR, the HTBI primer set was used. TCRdb ran MiXCR on the multiplex PCR reads and lists one entry per CDR3 protein. The table records around 540,000 distinct CDR3 sequences, about 16% of them present only once. Ophthalmopathy cases met thresholds of Clinical Activity Score at least 3, NOSPECS grade at least 4 and duration under 3 months. The V gene's germline CDR1 is GTSNPN and CDR2 SVGIG (reference sequence). The CDR3 covers 14 residues. V was clipped by 0 bases and J by 1 base; unmatched bases: 3.

The source of this sequence is a woman aged 25 to 39 with Graves' ophthalmopathy. The sample consisted of blood. This sequence joins TRBV30 and TRBJ2-7; TRBD1 matches at 7 bases. The CDR3 reads CAWSVRDSSYEQYF. For the CDR3, the DNA is TGTGCCTGGAGTGTAAGGGACAGTTCCTACGAGCAGTACTTC.